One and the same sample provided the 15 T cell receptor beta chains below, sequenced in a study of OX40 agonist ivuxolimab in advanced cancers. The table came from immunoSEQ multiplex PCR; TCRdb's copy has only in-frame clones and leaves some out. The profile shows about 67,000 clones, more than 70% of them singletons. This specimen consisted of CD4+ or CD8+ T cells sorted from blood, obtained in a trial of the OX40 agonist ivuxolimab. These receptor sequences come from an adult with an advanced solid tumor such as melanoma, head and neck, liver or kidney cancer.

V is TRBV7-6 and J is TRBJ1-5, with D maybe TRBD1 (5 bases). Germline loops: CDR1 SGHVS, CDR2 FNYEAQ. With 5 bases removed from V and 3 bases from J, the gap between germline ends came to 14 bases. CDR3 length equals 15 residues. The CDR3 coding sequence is TGTGCCAGCAGCGCCGGGTCAGGGTTCAATCAGCCCCAGCATTTT. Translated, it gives CASSAGSGFNQPQHF.

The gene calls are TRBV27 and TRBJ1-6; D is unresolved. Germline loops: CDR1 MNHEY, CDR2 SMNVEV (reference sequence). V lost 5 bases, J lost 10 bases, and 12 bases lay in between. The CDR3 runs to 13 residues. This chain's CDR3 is CASSPIAASPLHF. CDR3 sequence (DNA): TGTGCCAGCAGTCCCATTGCGGCGTCACCCCTCCACTTT.

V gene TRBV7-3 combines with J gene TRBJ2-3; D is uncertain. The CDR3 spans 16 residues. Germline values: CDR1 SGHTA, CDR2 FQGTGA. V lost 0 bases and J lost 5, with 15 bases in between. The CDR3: CASSLTGPRQVDTQYF. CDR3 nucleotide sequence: TGTGCCAGCAGCTTAACAGGGCCCCGTCAGGTAGATACGCAGTATTTT. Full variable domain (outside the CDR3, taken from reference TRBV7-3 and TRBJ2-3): GAGVSQTPSNKVTEKGKYVELRCDPISGHTALYWYRQSLGQGPEFLIYFQGTGAADDSGLPNDRFFAVRPEGSVSTLKIQRTERGDSAVYLCASSLTGPRQVDTQYFGPGTRLTVL.

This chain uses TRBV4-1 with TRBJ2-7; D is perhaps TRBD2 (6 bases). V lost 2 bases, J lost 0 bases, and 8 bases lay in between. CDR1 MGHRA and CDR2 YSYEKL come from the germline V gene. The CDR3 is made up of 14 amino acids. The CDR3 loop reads CASSQPTSSYEQYF. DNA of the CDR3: TGCGCCAGCAGCCAACCGACTAGCTCCTACGAGCAGTACTTC.

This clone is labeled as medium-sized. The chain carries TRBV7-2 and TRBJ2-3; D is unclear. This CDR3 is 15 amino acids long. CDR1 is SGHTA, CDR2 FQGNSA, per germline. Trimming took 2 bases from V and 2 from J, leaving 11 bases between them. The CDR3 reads CASSLWASATDTQYF. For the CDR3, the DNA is TGTGCCAGCAGCTTATGGGCGAGTGCCACAGATACGCAGTATTTT.

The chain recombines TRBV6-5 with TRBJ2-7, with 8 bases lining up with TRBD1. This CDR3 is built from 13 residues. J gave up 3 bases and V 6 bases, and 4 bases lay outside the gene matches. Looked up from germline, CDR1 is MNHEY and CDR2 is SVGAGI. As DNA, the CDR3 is TGTGCCAGCAGAAACAGGGGGTTCTACGAGCAGTACTTC. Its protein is CASRNRGFYEQYF.

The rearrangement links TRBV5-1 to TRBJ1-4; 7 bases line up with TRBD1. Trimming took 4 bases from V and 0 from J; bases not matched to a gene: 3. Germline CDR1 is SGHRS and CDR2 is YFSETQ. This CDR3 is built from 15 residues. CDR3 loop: CASSPGTATNEKLFF. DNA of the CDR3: TGCGCCAGCAGCCCCGGGACAGCAACTAATGAAAAACTGTTTTTT.

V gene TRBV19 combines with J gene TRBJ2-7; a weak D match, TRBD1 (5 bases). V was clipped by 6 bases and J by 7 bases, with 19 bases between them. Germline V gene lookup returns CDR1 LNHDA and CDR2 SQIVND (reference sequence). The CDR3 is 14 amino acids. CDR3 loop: CASSLGHPEGEQYF. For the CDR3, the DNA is TGTGCCAGTAGCCTCGGACATCCCGAAGGGGAGCAGTACTTC.

The CDR3 reads CASSGRQGSGELFF. CDR3 nucleotides: TGTGCCAGCAGCGGGAGACAGGGAAGCGGGGAGCTGTTTTTT. The rearrangement joins TRBV7-6 to TRBJ2-2, with TRBD1 identical over 7 bases. The ends lost 5 bases at V and 7 bases at J; junction bases unmatched: 7. This CDR3 region has 14 residues. Germline CDR1 and CDR2: SGHVS and FNYEAQ.

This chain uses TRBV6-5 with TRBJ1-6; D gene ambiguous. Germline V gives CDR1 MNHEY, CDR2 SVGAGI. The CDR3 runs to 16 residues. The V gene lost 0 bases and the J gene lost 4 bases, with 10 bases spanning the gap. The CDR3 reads CASSYSGQSYNSPLHF. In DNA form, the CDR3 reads TGTGCCAGCAGTTACTCGGGCCAGTCTTATAATTCACCCCTCCACTTT.

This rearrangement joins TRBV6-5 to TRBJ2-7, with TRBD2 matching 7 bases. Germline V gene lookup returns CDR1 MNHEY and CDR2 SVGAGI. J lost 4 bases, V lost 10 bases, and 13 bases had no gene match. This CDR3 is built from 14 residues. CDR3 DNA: TGTGCCACCACCAGCGGGACGAGTCCGTACGAGCAGTACTTC. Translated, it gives CATTSGTSPYEQYF.

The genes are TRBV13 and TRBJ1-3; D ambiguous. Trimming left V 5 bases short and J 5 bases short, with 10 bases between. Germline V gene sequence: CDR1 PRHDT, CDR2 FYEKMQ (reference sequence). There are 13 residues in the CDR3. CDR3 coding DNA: TGTGCCAGCAGCGTAGCCGGGAGAAACACCATATATTTT. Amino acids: CASSVAGRNTIYF.

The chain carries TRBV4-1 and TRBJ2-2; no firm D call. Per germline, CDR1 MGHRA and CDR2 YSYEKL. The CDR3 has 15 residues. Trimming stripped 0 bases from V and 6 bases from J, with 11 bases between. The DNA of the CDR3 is TGCGCCAGCAGCCAAGATTTAGGTTTAGCCGGGGAGCTGTTTTTT. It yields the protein CASSQDLGLAGELFF.

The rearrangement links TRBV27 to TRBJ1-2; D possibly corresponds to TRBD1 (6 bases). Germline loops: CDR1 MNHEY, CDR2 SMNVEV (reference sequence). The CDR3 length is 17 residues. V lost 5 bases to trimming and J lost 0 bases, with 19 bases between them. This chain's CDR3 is CASSPRWGGPTNYGYTF. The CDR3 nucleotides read TGTGCCAGCAGTCCTCGTTGGGGGGGCCCTACTAACTATGGCTACACCTTC.

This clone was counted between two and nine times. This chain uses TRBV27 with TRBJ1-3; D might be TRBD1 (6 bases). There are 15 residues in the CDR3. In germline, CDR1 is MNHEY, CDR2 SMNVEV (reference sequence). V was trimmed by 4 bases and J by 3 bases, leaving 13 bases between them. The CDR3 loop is CASSSSGVVGNTIYF. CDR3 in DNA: TGTGCCAGCAGTTCATCAGGGGTGGTTGGAAACACCATATATTTT.